This T cell receptor (beta chain) is from a study of tumor and adjacent non-tumor tissue in lung cancer. Study results and caveats: TCR diversity was significantly greater in tumor than normal lung tissue. Normal lung showed higher cumulative top 100 clone frequency than tumor. Shorter survival was associated with higher TCR diversity in tumors.

V gave up 7 bases and J gave up 6 bases, with 13 bases separating them. Germline assignment: CDR1 MNHEY and CDR2 SVGEGT. CDR3 length: 13 residues. This sample's RNA came from whole unsorted tissue. Note on this clonotype: The antigen remains undetermined. A much larger clone is a single base away; this may be a read error.

TCRbeta libraries were built with three rounds of nested PCR, modified from ARM-PCR. Each CDR3 protein gets one entry after TCRdb re-called the multiplex PCR reads with MiXCR. The sample has 100,000 to 150,000 distinct CDR3 sequences, around three fifths seen once. This chain uses TRBV6-2 or TRBV6-3 with TRBJ2-1, with D uncertain. The origin of this receptor is a man aged 30-40 years with non-small cell lung cancer. The sequenced sample was lung tumor tissue. In DNA, the CDR3 is TGTGCCAGCAACCTAGGAAAGGGCAATGAGCAGTTCTTC. It encodes CASNLGKGNEQFF.